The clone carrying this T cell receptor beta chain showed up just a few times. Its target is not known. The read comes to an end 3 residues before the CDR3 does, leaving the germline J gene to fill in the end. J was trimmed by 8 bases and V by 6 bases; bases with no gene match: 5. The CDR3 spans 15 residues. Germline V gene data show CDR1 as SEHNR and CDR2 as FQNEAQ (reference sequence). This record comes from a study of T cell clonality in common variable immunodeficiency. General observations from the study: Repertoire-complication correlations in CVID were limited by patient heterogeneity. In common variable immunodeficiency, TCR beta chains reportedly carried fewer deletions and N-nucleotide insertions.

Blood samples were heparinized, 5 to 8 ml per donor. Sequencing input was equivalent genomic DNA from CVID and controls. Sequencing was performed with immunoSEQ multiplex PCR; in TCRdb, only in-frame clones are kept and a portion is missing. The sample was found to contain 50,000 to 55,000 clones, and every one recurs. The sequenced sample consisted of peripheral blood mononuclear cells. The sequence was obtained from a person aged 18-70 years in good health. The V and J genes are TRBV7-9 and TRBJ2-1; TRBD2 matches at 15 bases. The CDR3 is CASSSWTSGRDEQFF. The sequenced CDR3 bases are TGTGCCAGCAGTTCTTGGACTAGCGGGAGGGATGAG.